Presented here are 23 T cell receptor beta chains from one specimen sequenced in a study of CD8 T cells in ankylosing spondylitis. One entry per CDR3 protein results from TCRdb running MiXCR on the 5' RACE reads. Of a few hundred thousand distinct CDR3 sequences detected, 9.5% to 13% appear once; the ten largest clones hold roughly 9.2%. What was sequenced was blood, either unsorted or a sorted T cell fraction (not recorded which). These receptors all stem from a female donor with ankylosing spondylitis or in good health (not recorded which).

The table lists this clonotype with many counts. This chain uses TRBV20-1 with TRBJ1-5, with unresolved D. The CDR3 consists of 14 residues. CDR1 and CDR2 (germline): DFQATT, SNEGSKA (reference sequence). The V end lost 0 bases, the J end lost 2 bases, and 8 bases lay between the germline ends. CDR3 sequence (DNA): TGCAGTGCTAGAGAAGGCGGGGGCAATCAGCCCCAGCATTTT. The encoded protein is CSAREGGGNQPQHF.

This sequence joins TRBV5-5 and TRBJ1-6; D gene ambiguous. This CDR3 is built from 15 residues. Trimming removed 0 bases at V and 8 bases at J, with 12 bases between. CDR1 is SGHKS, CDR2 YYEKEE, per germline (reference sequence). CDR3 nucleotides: TGTGCCAGCAGCTTGGGGGTCCCAAAGGATTCACCCCTCCACTTT. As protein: CASSLGVPKDSPLHF.

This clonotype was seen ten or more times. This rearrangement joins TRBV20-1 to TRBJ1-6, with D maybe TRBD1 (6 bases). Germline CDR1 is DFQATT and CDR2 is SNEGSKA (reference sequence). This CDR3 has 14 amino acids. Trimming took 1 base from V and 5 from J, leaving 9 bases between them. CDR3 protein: CSARGQVNNSPLHF. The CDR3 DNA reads TGCAGTGCTAGAGGACAGGTTAATAATTCACCCCTCCACTTT.

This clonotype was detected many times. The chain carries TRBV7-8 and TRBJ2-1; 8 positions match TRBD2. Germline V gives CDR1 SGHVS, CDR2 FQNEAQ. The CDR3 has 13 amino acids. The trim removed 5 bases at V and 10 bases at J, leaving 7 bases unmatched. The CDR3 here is CASSLQRENEQFF. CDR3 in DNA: TGTGCCAGCAGCCTCCAGCGGGAGAACGAGCAGTTCTTC.

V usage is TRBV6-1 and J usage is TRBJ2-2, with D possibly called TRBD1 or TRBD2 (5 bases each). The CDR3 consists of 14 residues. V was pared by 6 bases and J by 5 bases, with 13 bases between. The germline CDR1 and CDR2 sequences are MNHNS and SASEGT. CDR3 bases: TGTGCCAGCAGGCCGGGACCGGAGACCGGGGAGCTGTTTTTT. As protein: CASRPGPETGELFF.

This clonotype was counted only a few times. The CDR3: CASSDGDRGVQPQHF. In nucleotides, the CDR3 is TGTGCCAGCAGTGATGGGGACAGGGGTGTGCAGCCCCAGCATTTT. The V and J genes are TRBV2 and TRBJ1-5, with TRBD1 matching 10 bases. V shed 3 bases and J 7 bases; nucleotides not matched to a gene: 6. Germline V lookup: CDR1 SNHLY, CDR2 FYNNEI. The CDR3 totals 15 residues.

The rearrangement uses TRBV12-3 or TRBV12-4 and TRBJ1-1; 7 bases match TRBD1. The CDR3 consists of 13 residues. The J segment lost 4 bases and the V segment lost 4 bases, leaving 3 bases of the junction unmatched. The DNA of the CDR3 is TGTGCCAGCAGTTCAGGGGGTCTCACTGAAGCTTTCTTT. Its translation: CASSSGGLTEAFF.

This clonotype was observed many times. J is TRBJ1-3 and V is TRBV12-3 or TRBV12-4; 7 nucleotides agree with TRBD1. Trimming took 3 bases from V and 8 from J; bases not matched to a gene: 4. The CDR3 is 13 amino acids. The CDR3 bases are TGTGCCAGCAGTTTTCCAGGGGGGGACACCATATATTTT. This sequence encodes CASSFPGGDTIYF.

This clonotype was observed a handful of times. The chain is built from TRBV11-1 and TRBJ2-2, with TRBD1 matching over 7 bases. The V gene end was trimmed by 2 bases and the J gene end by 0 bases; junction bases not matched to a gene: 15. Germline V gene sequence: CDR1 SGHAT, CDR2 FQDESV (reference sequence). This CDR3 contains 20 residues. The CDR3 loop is CASSLLAPGQHTANTGELFF. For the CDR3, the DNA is TGTGCCAGCAGCTTACTGGCCCCGGGACAGCATACTGCGAACACCGGGGAGCTGTTTTTT.

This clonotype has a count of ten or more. CDR3 in DNA: TGTGCCAGCAGCTTAGACGACAGGGGTGGCGAAGCTTTCTTT. It translates to CASSLDDRGGEAFF. The chain joins TRBV11-2 to TRBJ1-1; the match to TRBD1 covers 8 bases. The germline CDR1 and CDR2 sequences are SGHAT and FQNNGV. Trimming cost V 0 bases and J 8 bases; bases outside gene matches: 5. The CDR3 consists of 14 residues.

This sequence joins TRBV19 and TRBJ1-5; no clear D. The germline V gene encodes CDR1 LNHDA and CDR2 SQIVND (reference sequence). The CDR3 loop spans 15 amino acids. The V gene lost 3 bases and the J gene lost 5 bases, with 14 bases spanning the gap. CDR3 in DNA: TGTGCCAGTAGTATCTTCAGTAAATCGGATCAGCCCCAGCATTTT. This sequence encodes CASSIFSKSDQPQHF.

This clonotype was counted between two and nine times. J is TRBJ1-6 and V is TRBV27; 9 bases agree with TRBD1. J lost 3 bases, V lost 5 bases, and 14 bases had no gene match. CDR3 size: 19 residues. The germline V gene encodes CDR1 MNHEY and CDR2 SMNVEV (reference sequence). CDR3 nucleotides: TGTGCCAGCAGTCCGGGGACAGGGATCCCCCTTAGCTATAATTCACCCCTCCACTTT. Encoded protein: CASSPGTGIPLSYNSPLHF.

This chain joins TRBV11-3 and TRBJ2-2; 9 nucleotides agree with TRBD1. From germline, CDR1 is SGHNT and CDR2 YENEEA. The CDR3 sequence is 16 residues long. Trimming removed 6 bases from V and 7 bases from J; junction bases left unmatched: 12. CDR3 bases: TGTGCCAGCAGTCCAGGCCGGACAGGGGTTGGCGGGGAGCTGTTTTTT. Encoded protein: CASSPGRTGVGGELFF.

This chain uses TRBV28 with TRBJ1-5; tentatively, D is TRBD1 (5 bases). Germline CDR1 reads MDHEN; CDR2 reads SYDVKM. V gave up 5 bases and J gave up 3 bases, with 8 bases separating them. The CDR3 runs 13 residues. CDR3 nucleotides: TGTGCCAGCAGTGTGGGGACCAATCAGCCCCAGCATTTT. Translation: CASSVGTNQPQHF.

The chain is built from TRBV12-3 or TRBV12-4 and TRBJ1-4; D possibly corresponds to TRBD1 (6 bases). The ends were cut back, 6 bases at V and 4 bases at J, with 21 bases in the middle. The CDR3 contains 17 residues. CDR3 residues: CASSRDRFDSNNEKLFF. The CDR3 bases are TGTGCCAGCAGCAGAGACAGGTTTGACAGTAATAATGAAAAACTGTTTTTT.

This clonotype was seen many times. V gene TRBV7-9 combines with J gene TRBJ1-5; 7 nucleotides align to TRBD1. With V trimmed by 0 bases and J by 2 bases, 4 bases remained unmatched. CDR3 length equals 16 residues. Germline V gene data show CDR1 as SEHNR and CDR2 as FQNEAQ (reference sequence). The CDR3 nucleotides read TGTGCCAGCAGCTTAGCGCAGGGGGGTGGCAATCAGCCCCAGCATTTT. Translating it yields CASSLAQGGGNQPQHF.

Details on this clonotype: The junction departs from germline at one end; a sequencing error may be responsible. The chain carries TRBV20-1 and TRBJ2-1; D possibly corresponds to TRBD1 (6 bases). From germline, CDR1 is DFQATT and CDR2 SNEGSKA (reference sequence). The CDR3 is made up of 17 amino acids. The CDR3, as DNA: TGCTGTGCTAGAGAGGTGGGAGTGGGGGCAATCTACAATGAGCAGTTCTTC. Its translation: CCAREVGVGAIYNEQFF.

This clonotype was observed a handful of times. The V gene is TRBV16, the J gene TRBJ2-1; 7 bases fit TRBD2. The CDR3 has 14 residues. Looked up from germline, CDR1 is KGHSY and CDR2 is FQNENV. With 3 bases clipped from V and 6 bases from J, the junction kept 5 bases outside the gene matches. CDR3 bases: TGTGCCAGCAGCCATTCGGGGGGTGGCAATGAGCAGTTCTTC. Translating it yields CASSHSGGGNEQFF. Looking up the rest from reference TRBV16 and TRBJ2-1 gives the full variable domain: GEEVAQTPKHLVRGEGQKAKLYCAPIKGHSYVFWYQQVLKNEFKFLISFQNENVFDETGMPKERFSAKCLPNSPCSLEIQATKLEDSAVYFCASSHSGGGNEQFFGPGTRLTVL.

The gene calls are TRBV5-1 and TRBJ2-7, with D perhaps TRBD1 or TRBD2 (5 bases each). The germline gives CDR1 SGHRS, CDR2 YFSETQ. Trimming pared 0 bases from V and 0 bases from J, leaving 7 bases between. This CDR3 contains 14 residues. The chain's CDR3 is CASSLGDVSYEQYF. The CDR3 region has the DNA TGCGCCAGCAGCTTGGGGGACGTCTCCTACGAGCAGTACTTC. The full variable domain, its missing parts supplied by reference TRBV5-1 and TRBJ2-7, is KAGVTQTPRYLIKTRGQQVTLSCSPISGHRSVSWYQQTPGQGLQFLFEYFSETQRNKGNFPGRFSGRQFSNSRSEMNVSTLELGDSALYLCASSLGDVSYEQYFGPGTRLTVT.

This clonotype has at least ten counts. The CDR3 is CSARRGQGFIAEQFF. CDR3 bases: TGCAGTGCTAGACGTGGACAGGGTTTTATCGCTGAGCAGTTCTTC. The chain is built from TRBV20-1 and TRBJ2-1; TRBD1 matches at 8 bases. The CDR3 is 15 residues long. Per the germline V gene, CDR1 is DFQATT and CDR2 is SNEGSKA (reference sequence). Germline trimming cut 2 bases from V and 9 bases from J; bases unmatched to any gene: 12.

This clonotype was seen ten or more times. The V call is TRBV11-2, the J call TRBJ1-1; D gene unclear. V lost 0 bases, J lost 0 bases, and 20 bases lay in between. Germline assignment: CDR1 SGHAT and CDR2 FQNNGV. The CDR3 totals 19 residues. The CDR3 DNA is TGTGCCAGCAGCTTAGATGTTTGGTTTTACTCGGTGGTGAACACTGAAGCTTTCTTT. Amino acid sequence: CASSLDVWFYSVVNTEAFF.

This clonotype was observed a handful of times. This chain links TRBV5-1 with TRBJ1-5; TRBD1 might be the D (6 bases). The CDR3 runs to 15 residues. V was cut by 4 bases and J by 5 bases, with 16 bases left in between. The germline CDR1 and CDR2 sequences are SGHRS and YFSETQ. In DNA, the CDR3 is TGCGCCAGCAGCCCCCTTGGGGGGGGCCATCAGCCCCAGCATTTT. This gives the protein CASSPLGGGHQPQHF.

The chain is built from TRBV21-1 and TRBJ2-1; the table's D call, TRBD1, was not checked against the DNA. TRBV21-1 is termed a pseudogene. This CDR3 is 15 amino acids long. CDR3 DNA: TGTGCCAGCAGCAGGACGACGGGGGATCACAATGAGCAGTTCTTC. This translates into CASSRTTGDHNEQFF.